This T cell receptor beta chain was recovered during a study of T cells expressing NK-cell markers. Study background: Sorted CD3+CD56+NKG2C+, CD3+CD56+NKG2C- and CD3+CD56-NKG2C+ T cells supplied TCR beta repertoires. The sequencing cohort of eight donors included seven HCMV-seropositive individuals and one seronegative individual. Findings of the study overall: In several donors, these clonotypes also led the CD3+CD56-NKG2C+ fraction. About six donors carried dominant NKG2C+ clonotypes that made up roughly 1.0-7.5% of their CD8+ T cells.

Germline V lookup: CDR1 GTSNPN, CDR2 SVGIG (reference sequence). There are 15 residues in the CDR3. TCRdb re-called the 5' RACE reads; every CDR3 protein appears as one record, without DNA. The sample table sets out 550,000 to 600,000 distinct CDR3 sequences. A remark on this clonotype: Its cognate antigen is unknown.

The sample taken for sequencing was blood T cells: a sorted CD56 or NKG2C T cell subset, CD4+ or CD8+ T cells, or bulk PBMC T cells (not recorded which). The chain combines TRBV30 with TRBJ2-1; TCRdb selects TRBD1, and the lack of DNA leaves this call unchecked. This TCR was recovered from a man between 18 and 35 years old in good health. Here the CDR3 reads CAWDRGGGVSNEQFF. The variable domain in full, completed from reference TRBV30 and TRBJ2-1, reads SQTIHQWPATLVQPVGSPLSLECTVEGTSNPNLYWYRQAAGRGLQLLFYSVGIGQISSEVPQNLSASRPQDRQFILSSKKLLLSDSGFYLCAWDRGGGVSNEQFFGPGTRLTVL.